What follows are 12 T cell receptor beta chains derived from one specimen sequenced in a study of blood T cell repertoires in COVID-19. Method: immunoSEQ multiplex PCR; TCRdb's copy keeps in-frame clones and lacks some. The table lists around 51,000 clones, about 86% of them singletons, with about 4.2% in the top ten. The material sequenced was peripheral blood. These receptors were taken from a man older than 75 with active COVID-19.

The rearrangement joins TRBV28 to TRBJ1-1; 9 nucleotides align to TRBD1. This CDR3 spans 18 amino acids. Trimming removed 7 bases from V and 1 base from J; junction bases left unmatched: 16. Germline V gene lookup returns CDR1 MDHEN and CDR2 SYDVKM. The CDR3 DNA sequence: TGTGCCAGCACCGCCACCCGACAGGGGGTAAAGGGGAACACTGAAGCTTTCTTT. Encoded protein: CASTATRQGVKGNTEAFF.

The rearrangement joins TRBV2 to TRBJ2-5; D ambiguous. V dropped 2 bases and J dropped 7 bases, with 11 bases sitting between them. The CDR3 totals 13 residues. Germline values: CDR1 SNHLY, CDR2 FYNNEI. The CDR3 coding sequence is TGTGCCAGCAGTGAATTGGCGGCGACGACCCAGTACTTC. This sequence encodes CASSELAATTQYF.

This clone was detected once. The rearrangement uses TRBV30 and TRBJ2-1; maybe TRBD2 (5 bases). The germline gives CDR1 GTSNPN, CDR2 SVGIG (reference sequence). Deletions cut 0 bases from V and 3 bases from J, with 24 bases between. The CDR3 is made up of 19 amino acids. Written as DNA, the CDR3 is TGTGCCTGGAGTGTTTCTCGGGCTAGCAAAGGTTACGACTACAATGAGCAGTTCTTC. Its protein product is CAWSVSRASKGYDYNEQFF.

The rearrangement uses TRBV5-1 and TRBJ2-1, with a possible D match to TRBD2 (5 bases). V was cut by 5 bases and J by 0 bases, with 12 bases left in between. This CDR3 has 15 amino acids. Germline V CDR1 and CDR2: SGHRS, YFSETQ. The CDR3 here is CASSREPGSYNEQFF. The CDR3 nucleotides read TGCGCCAGCAGTAGGGAGCCCGGCTCCTACAATGAGCAGTTCTTC.

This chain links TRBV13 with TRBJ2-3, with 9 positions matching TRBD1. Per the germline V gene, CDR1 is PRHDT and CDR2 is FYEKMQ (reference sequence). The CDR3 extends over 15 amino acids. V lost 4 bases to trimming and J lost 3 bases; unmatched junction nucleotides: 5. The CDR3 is CASSSNRGRTDTQYF. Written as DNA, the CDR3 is TGTGCCAGCAGCTCAAACAGGGGGCGAACAGATACGCAGTATTTT.

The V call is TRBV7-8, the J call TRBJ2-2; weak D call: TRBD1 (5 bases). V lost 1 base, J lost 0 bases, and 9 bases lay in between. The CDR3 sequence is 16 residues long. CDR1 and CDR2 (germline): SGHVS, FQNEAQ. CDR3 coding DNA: TGTGCCAGCAGCTTAGTTGCAGGGACGAACACCGGGGAGCTGTTTTTT. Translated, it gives CASSLVAGTNTGELFF.

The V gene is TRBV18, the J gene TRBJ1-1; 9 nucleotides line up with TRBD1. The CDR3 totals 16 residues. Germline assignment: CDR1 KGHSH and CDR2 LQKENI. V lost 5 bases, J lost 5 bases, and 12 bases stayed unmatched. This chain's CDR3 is CASSKGTGSGGTEAFF. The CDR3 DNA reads TGTGCCAGCTCAAAAGGGACAGGGAGTGGAGGAACTGAAGCTTTCTTT.

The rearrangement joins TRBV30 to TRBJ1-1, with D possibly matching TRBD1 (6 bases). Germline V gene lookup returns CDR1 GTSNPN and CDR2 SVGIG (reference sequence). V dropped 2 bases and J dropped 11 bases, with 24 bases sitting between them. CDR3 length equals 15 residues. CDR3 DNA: TGTGCCTGGAGTCCTCGCGGCAGGGGTGTTTCGATGGCTTTCTTT. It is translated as CAWSPRGRGVSMAFF.

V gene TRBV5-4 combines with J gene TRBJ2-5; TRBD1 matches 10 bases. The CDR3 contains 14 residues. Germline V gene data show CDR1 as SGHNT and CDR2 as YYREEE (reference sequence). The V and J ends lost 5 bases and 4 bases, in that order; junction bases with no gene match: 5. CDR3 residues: CASRLRTGGETQYF. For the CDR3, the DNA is TGTGCCAGCAGACTCCGGACAGGGGGAGAGACCCAGTACTTC.

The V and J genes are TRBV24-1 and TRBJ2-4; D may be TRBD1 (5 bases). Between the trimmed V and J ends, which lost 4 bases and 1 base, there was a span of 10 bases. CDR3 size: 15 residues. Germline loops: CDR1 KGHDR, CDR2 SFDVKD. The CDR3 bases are TGTGCCACCAGTGAATACAGGCAGGCCAAAAACATTCAGTACTTC. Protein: CATSEYRQAKNIQYF.

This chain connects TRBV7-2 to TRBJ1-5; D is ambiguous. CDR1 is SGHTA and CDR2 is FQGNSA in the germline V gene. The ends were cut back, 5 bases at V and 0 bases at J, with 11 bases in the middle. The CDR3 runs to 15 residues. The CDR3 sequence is CASSLQTFSNQPQHF. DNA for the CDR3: TGTGCCAGCAGCCTCCAGACATTTAGCAATCAGCCCCAGCATTTT.

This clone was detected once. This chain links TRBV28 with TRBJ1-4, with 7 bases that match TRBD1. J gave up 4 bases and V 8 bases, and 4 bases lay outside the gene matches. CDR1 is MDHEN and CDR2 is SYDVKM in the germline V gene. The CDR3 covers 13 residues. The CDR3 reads CASFDRDNEKLFF. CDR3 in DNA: TGTGCCAGCTTTGACAGGGATAATGAAAAACTGTTTTTT.